Below, 22 T cell receptor beta chains from the same sample are listed, as sequenced in a study of blood T cells in healthy people across ages. Then a second PCR, running about 6 to 11 cycles, was carried out with a sample-barcoded 5' primer and a J-beta primer mix. TCRdb independently ran MiXCR on the 5' RACE reads; one entry per CDR3 protein. This table has hundreds of thousands of distinct CDR3 sequences, roughly 50% appearing once. Sequenced input: blood. The receptors stem from an elderly man in good health.

A remark on this clonotype: A single base separates this from a much larger clone, so it may be a read error. The CDR3 reads CSAPSGTSRYNEQYF. The CDR3 bases are TGCAGTGCTCCAAGCGGGACTAGCAGATACAATGAGCAGTACTTC. The V call is TRBV20-1, the J call TRBJ2-7; 9 nucleotides agree with TRBD2. With V trimmed by 5 bases and J by 7 bases, 15 bases remained unmatched. Germline values: CDR1 DFQATT, CDR2 SNEGSKA (reference sequence). There are 15 residues in the CDR3.

This clonotype was detected only a few times. The chain combines TRBV20-1 with TRBJ2-7; the match to TRBD2 covers 11 bases. The V gene end was trimmed by 0 bases and the J gene end by 6 bases; junction bases not matched to a gene: 7. Per the germline V gene, CDR1 is DFQATT and CDR2 is SNEGSKA (reference sequence). The CDR3 is 15 amino acids. CDR3 loop: CSARDGASGRSEQYF. The CDR3 bases are TGCAGTGCTAGAGATGGCGCTAGCGGGAGGAGCGAGCAGTACTTC.

Notes on this clonotype: This is likely a read error, given that the CDR3 carries no conserved phenylalanine or tryptophan at its end. The limits of the CDR3 on the DNA are not certain, so only TCRdb's listed CDR3 is given. The V call is TRBV27, the J call TRBJ2-6; the D call of TRBD1 is as the table states it, not checked on the DNA. The CDR3 numbers 8 amino acids, ends counted. The germline V gene has CDR1 MNHEY and CDR2 SMNVEV (reference sequence). CDR3 sequence reads: CASSPGTS.

The chain has TRBV24-1 and TRBJ2-3, with unresolved D. The CDR3 spans 12 residues. Looked up from germline, CDR1 is KGHDR and CDR2 is SFDVKD. V lost 3 bases and J 14 bases, leaving 14 bases between the germline ends. The CDR3 coding sequence is TGTGCCACCAGTGATGGGCACAGATACGCGTATTTT. As protein: CATSDGHRYAYF.

J is TRBJ1-1 and V is TRBV25-1, with D uncertain. Trimming left V 0 bases short and J 2 bases short, with 13 bases between. The length of the CDR3 is 16 residues. Germline values: CDR1 MGHDK, CDR2 SYGVNS. This CDR3 reads CASSEYGLPLNTEAFF. CDR3 in DNA: TGTGCCAGCAGTGAATACGGGCTCCCCCTTAACACTGAAGCTTTCTTT.

J is TRBJ1-2 and V is TRBV29-1, with 8 bases lining up with TRBD1. In germline, CDR1 is SQVTM, CDR2 ANQGSEA. The CDR3 sequence is 14 residues long. Trimming removed 7 bases from V and 5 bases from J; junction bases left unmatched: 12. In DNA, the CDR3 is TGCAGCGCCATCAAAACAGGGGGAGGATATGGCTACACCTTC. Residues: CSAIKTGGGYGYTF. Using reference TRBV29-1 and TRBJ1-2 for the parts outside the CDR3, the full variable domain is SAVISQKPSRDICQRGTSLTIQCQVDSQVTMMFWYRQQPGQSLTLIATANQGSEATYESGFVIDKFPISRPNLTFSTLTVSNMSPEDSSIYLCSAIKTGGGYGYTFGSGTRLTVV.

The genes are TRBV5-6 and TRBJ2-3; TRBD1 might be the D (6 bases). CDR1 is SGHDT, CDR2 YYEEEE, per germline. This CDR3 region has 12 residues. The V gene lost 1 base and the J gene lost 14 bases, with 14 bases spanning the gap. The CDR3 DNA is TGTGCCAGCAGCTTGAACCTGGGACACGCGTATTTT. Its translation is CASSLNLGHAYF.

A remark on this clonotype: A much larger clone differs by one base, so this may be a read error. The final CDR3 position lacks the conserved phenylalanine or tryptophan, pointing to a likely read error. The genes are TRBV6-1 and TRBJ2-5; possibly TRBD2 for D (5 bases). The end of the DNA aligns better with TRBJ2-7, so the J call may be wrong. The CDR3 is 13 residues long. Germline CDR1 MNHNS, CDR2 SASEGT. The CDR3 here is CATEGYDAYEQYL. The CDR3, as DNA: TGTGCCACCGAGGGATATGATGCCTACGAGCAGTACCTC.

The chain couples TRBV29-1 to TRBJ2-1, with D unresolved. This CDR3 contains 13 residues. Germline V gives CDR1 SQVTM, CDR2 ANQGSEA. The V end lost 7 bases, the J end lost 7 bases, and 17 bases lay between the germline ends. CDR3 in amino acids: CSAQTRVRNEQFF. DNA for the CDR3: TGCAGCGCCCAAACCCGGGTGAGGAATGAGCAGTTCTTC.

This sequence joins TRBV5-1 and TRBJ2-6; D may be TRBD1 or TRBD2 (5 bases each). Deletions cut 8 bases from V and 0 bases from J, with 12 bases between. Germline V gene lookup returns CDR1 SGHRS and CDR2 YFSETQ. CDR3 size: 15 residues. The CDR3 region has the DNA TGCGCCAGTTCGGGGCTGCTCTCTGGGGCCAACGTCCTGACTTTC. This encodes CASSGLLSGANVLTF. Full variable domain (outside the CDR3, taken from reference TRBV5-1 and TRBJ2-6): KAGVTQTPRYLIKTRGQQVTLSCSPISGHRSVSWYQQTPGQGLQFLFEYFSETQRNKGNFPGRFSGRQFSNSRSEMNVSTLELGDSALYLCASSGLLSGANVLTFGAGSRLTVL.

J is TRBJ1-1 and V is TRBV7-7; D is undetermined. The CDR3 length is 16 residues. Germline assignment: CDR1 SSHAT and CDR2 FNYEAQ (reference sequence). V was shortened by 1 base and J by 3 bases, with 15 bases between the two germline ends. The CDR3 region has the DNA TGTGCCAGCAGCTTAGTAATCCCGGCGAGGTACACTGAAGCTTTCTTT. This sequence encodes CASSLVIPARYTEAFF.

The chain is built from TRBV29-1 and TRBJ2-7; D is possibly TRBD2 (6 bases). The V gene's germline CDR1 is SQVTM and CDR2 ANQGSEA. Trimming stripped 4 bases from V and 1 base from J, with 14 bases between. This CDR3 has 14 residues. The CDR3 DNA reads TGCAGCGTTGGAGGGCCGGGAGATTCCTACGAGCAGTACTTC. Its protein is CSVGGPGDSYEQYF.

This clonotype has at least ten counts. J is TRBJ2-7 and V is TRBV29-1; 10 positions match TRBD1. The V gene end was trimmed by 6 bases and the J gene end by 5 bases; junction bases not matched to a gene: 7. This CDR3 comprises 13 residues. The germline V gene encodes CDR1 SQVTM and CDR2 ANQGSEA. The CDR3 loop is CSVPGQGMNEQYF. CDR3 coding DNA: TGCAGCGTCCCGGGACAGGGGATGAACGAGCAGTACTTC.

The chain uses TRBV2 and TRBJ1-5, with D perhaps TRBD1 (6 bases). Germline values: CDR1 SNHLY, CDR2 FYNNEI. The V gene lost 6 bases and the J gene lost 1 base, with 13 bases spanning the gap. The CDR3 contains 15 residues. This CDR3 reads CASSGIRGSNQPQHF. The CDR3 nucleotides read TGTGCCAGCAGCGGGATAAGGGGGAGCAATCAGCCCCAGCATTTT.

This clonotype was observed a handful of times. The chain recombines TRBV15 with TRBJ2-4, with TRBD1 matching 12 bases. CDR1 and CDR2 from the germline V gene are LNHNV and YYDKDF (reference sequence). The CDR3 loop spans 18 amino acids. Trimming cost V 5 bases and J 3 bases; bases outside gene matches: 11. CDR3 nucleotide sequence: TGTGCCACCAGCGGCCGGGACAGGGGGCTCGTTAGCAAAAACATTCAGTACTTC. Protein sequence: CATSGRDRGLVSKNIQYF.

This clonotype was counted a single time. One end of the junction fails to match germline, which may point to a read error. This rearrangement joins TRBV11-2 to TRBJ1-6, with D possibly TRBD1 on 5 matching bases. CDR3 length: 15 amino acids. Germline CDR1 SGHAT, CDR2 FQNNGV. Written as DNA, the CDR3 is TGTGCCAACAGCTCCCGGGACTCCGATAATTCACCCCTCCACTTT. Translation: CANSSRDSDNSPLHF.

This clonotype was seen a few times. The chain has TRBV7-9 and TRBJ2-5, with 8 bases identical to TRBD2. CDR1 and CDR2 from the germline V gene are SEHNR and FQNEAQ (reference sequence). The trim removed 4 bases at V and 11 bases at J, leaving 15 bases unmatched. The CDR3 has 15 amino acids. Here the CDR3 DNA reads TGTGCCAGCAGCTCGGAGCGGGAGAGGACCTTGAGGCAGTACTTC. This gives the protein CASSSERERTLRQYF.

This clonotype has a single count. The V and J genes are TRBV2 and TRBJ2-3; 16 bases match TRBD2. The CDR3 is made up of 18 amino acids. Per the germline V gene, CDR1 is SNHLY and CDR2 is FYNNEI. The V and J ends lost 6 bases and 0 bases, in that order; junction bases with no gene match: 6. The CDR3 protein is CASRGTSGRALSTDTQYF. As DNA, the CDR3 is TGTGCCAGCAGGGGGACTAGCGGGAGGGCCTTGAGCACAGATACGCAGTATTTT.

This chain uses TRBV2 with TRBJ2-7; tentative D call: TRBD1 (5 bases). V was clipped by 2 bases and J by 0 bases, with 8 bases between them. Per the germline V gene, CDR1 is SNHLY and CDR2 is FYNNEI. This CDR3 contains 14 residues. CDR3: CASSEQGPSYEQYF. The CDR3 DNA sequence: TGTGCCAGCAGTGAACAGGGCCCCTCCTACGAGCAGTACTTC.

Ten or more counts support this clonotype. The V and J genes are TRBV5-6 and TRBJ2-6; 7 bases fit TRBD1. The ends lost 4 bases at V and 0 bases at J; junction bases unmatched: 4. The germline V gene encodes CDR1 SGHDT and CDR2 YYEEEE. The CDR3 has 16 amino acids. The CDR3 coding sequence is TGTGCCAGCAGCGGACGACAGGGCTCTGGGGCCAACGTCCTGACTTTC. This codes for CASSGRQGSGANVLTF.

This clonotype appeared once. V and J are TRBV28 and TRBJ2-4; 12 bases line up with TRBD1. Matching the DNA end better, TRBJ2-5 makes the J call doubtful. Germline CDR1 and CDR2: MDHEN and SYDVKM. The CDR3 extends over 20 amino acids. In DNA, the CDR3 is TGTGCCAGCAGTTCCCTATTAGACCGGGACAGGGGGCGAAGGCAAGAGACCCAGTACTTC. This sequence encodes CASSSLLDRDRGRRQETQYF.

This chain uses TRBV13 with TRBJ1-2, with 7 positions matching TRBD1. The CDR3 has 15 residues. Looked up from germline, CDR1 is PRHDT and CDR2 is FYEKMQ (reference sequence). V lost 5 bases, J lost 5 bases, and 11 bases stayed unmatched. The CDR3 here is CASSPPQGTQYGYTF. CDR3 coding DNA: TGTGCCAGCAGCCCTCCACAGGGGACGCAGTATGGCTACACCTTC. Drawing the rest from reference TRBV13 and TRBJ1-2, the complete variable domain is AAGVIQSPRHLIKEKRETATLKCYPIPRHDTVYWYQQGPGQDPQFLISFYEKMQSDKGSIPDRFSAQQFSDYHSELNMSSLELGDSALYFCASSPPQGTQYGYTFGSGTRLTVV.